This T cell receptor (beta chain) comes out of a study of T cells in Graves' hyperthyroidism and ophthalmopathy. Study-level information: Before any treatment, at initial diagnosis, peripheral blood was collected.

The TCR beta CDR3 regions underwent amplification using RNA transcripts as the source. HTBI primers were the set used in a first-round RT-PCR of the TCR CDR3. TCRdb ran MiXCR on the multiplex PCR reads and lists one entry per CDR3 protein. The sample has 700,000 or so distinct CDR3 sequences, 14% seen once. Overall study findings and caveats: Blood also showed most of the thyroid clonotypes that were expanded above 0.001. Stable hyperthyroidism was separated from ophthalmopathy by a model based on 13 V-J features.

This CDR3 has 15 amino acids. Per the germline V gene, CDR1 is SGHRS and CDR2 is YFSETQ. Trimming cost V 6 bases and J 0 bases, with 10 bases left between them. This sample holds PBMCs from roughly 10 ml fresh peripheral blood. Only a few counts were recorded for this clonotype. Its specificity is not known. The chain has TRBV5-1 and TRBJ2-6; D ambiguous. The sequence was collected from a woman in her 50s with Graves' ophthalmopathy. Sequencing was carried out using blood. Here the CDR3 reads CASNLGSSGANVLTF. The CDR3 nucleotides read TGCGCCAGCAATCTGGGGTCCTCTGGGGCCAACGTCCTGACTTTC.